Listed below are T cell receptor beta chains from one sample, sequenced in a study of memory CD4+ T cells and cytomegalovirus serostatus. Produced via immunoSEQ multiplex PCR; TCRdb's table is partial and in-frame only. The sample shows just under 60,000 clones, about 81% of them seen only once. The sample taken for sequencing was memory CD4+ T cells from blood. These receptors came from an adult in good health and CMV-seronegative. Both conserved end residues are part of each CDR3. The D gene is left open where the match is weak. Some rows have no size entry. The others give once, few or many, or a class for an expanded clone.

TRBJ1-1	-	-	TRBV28	CAIRSRAGTEAFF	TGTGCGATTAGGTCCCGGGCGGGCACTGAAGCTTTCTTT
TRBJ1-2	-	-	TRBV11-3	CASSDRSQGDLGGYTF	TGTGCCAGCAGCGATCGTAGCCAGGGTGACTTAGGCGGCTACACCTTC
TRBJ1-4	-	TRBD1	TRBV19	CASSDRDPNEKLFF	TGTGCCAGTAGCGACAGGGACCCAAATGAAAAACTGTTTTTT
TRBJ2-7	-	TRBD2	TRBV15	CATSRDLGGGYEQYF	TGTGCCACCAGCAGAGATCTTGGGGGAGGGTACGAGCAGTACTTC
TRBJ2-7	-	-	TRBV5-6	CASSSRGTKTNYLYEQYF	TGTGCCAGCAGCTCGAGGGGGACCAAAACGAATTACCTCTACGAGCAGTACTTC
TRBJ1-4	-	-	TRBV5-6	CASSSWGGANEKLFF	TGTGCCAGCAGCTCGTGGGGGGGCGCTAATGAAAAACTGTTTTTT
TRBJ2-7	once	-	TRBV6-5	CASSYSHGSEQYF	TGTGCCAGCAGTTACTCTCACGGGAGCGAGCAGTACTTC
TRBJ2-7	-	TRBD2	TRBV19	CASKVAGGDYEQYF	TGTGCCAGCAAAGTAGCGGGAGGAGATTACGAGCAGTACTTC
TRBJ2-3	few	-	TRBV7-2	CASSSDPPDTQYF	TGTGCCAGCAGCTCAGACCCCCCAGATACGCAGTATTTT
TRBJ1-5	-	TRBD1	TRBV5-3	CARSSPGQGNQPQHF	TGTGCCAGAAGCTCACCGGGACAGGGCAATCAGCCCCAGCATTTT
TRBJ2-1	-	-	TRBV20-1	CSARIVEQFF	TGCAGTGCTAGAATAGTAGAACAGTTCTTC
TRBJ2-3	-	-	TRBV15	CATSRASADTQYF	TGTGCCACCAGCAGAGCTTCGGCAGATACGCAGTATTTT
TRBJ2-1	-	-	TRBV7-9	CASSTPYNEQFF	TGTGCCAGCAGCACACCCTACAATGAGCAGTTCTTC
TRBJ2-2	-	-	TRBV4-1	CASSPSRTINTGELFF	TGCGCCAGCAGCCCCTCCCGGACTATAAACACCGGGGAGCTGTTTTTT
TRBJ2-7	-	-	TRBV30	CAWSDLPSQGVSYEQYF	TGTGCCTGGAGTGATCTCCCTAGTCAGGGAGTATCCTACGAGCAGTACTTC
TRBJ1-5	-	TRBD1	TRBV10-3	CASTSGDRGPQPQHF	TGTGCATCAACCTCCGGGGACAGGGGCCCTCAGCCCCAGCATTTT
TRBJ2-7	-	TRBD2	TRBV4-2	CASSHVGGGSTYEQYF	TGTGCCAGCAGCCATGTGGGTGGCGGGAGTACTTACGAGCAGTACTTC
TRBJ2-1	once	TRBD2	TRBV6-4	CASSDTGAGYNEQFF	TGTGCCAGCAGTGACACAGGAGCGGGGTACAATGAGCAGTTCTTC
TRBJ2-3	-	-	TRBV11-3	CASSGGAADTQYF	TGTGCCAGCAGTGGAGGGGCGGCAGATACGCAGTATTTT
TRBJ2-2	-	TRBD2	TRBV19	CASSIVGGSNTGELFF	TGTGCCAGTAGTATAGTCGGGGGGTCGAACACCGGGGAGCTGTTTTTT
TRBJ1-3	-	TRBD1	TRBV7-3	CASSSGQGNTIYF	TGTGCCAGCAGCTCGGGACAGGGAAACACCATATATTTT
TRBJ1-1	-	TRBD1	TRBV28	CASSLEDRGLLGGAFF	TGTGCCAGCAGTTTAGAGGACAGGGGCCTCCTGGGGGGAGCTTTCTTT
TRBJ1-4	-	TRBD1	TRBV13	CASSFRQGKEKLFF	TGTGCCAGCAGCTTCCGACAGGGGAAGGAAAAACTGTTTTTT
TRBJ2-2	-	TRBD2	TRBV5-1	CASSFTGLESTGELFF	TGCGCCAGCAGCTTTACGGGACTAGAAAGTACCGGGGAGCTGTTTTTT
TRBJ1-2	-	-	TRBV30	CAWTARYGYTF	TGTGCCTGGACAGCTCGATATGGCTACACCTTC
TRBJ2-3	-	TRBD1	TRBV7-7	CASSLAGQGTDTQYF	TGTGCCAGCAGCTTAGCGGGACAGGGCACAGATACGCAGTATTTT
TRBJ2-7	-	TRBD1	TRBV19	CASSPGQGIFRDEQYF	TGTGCCAGTAGTCCGGGACAGGGAATATTCCGCGACGAGCAGTACTTC
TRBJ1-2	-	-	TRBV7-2	CASSLVQRTRTYGYTF	TGTGCCAGCAGCTTGGTACAGAGGACCCGGACCTATGGCTACACCTTC
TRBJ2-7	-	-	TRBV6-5	CASSYSGTGRSGEQYF	TGTGCCAGCAGTTACTCTGGGACCGGAAGGTCGGGGGAGCAGTACTTC
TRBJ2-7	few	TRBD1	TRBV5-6	CASSPPGQGLGEQYF	TGTGCCAGCAGCCCACCGGGACAGGGGCTCGGCGAGCAGTACTTC
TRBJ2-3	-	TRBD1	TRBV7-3	CASSFGTGSTDTQYF	TGTGCCAGCAGCTTTGGGACAGGGTCCACAGATACGCAGTATTTT
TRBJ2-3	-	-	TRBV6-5	CASSYTAGTLTDTQYF	TGTGCCAGCAGTTACACGGCGGGAACACTGACAGATACGCAGTATTTT
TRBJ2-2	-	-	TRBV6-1	CASSEWGYELFF	TGTGCCAGCAGTGAATGGGGGTACGAGCTGTTTTTT
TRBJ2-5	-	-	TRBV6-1	CASSRDLGVETQYF	TGTGCCAGCAGTCGGGACCTGGGTGTGGAGACCCAGTACTTC
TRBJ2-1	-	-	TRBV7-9	CASSLVAANNEQFF	TGTGCCAGCAGCTTAGTTGCAGCAAACAATGAGCAGTTCTTC
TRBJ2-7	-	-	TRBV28	CASSPLQGSYEQYF	TGTGCCAGCAGTCCACTACAGGGTTCCTACGAGCAGTACTTC
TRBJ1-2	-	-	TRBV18	CASSPGSNYGYTF	TGTGCCAGCTCACCAGGTTCCAACTATGGCTACACCTTC
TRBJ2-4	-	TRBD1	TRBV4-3	CASSQDGTGELIQYF	TGCGCCAGCAGCCAAGACGGGACAGGGGAATTAATTCAGTACTTC
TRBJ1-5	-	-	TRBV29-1	CSVVADRGQPQHF	TGCAGCGTTGTAGCTGATCGGGGTCAGCCCCAGCATTTT
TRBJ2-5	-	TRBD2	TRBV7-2	CASSWAGGPETQYF	TGTGCCAGCAGCTGGGCGGGGGGTCCAGAGACCCAGTACTTC
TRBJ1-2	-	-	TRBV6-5	CASSRAGDDGYTF	TGTGCCAGCAGTCGGGCAGGGGATGATGGCTACACCTTC
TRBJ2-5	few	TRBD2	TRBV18	CASSPRTSGRRKETQYF	TGTGCCAGCTCACCCCGGACTAGCGGGAGGCGAAAGGAGACCCAGTACTTC
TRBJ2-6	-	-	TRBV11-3	CASRSRTQANVLTF	TGTGCCAGCAGATCGAGGACACAGGCCAACGTCCTGACTTTC
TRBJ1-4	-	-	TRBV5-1	CASSFGTTNEKLFF	TGCGCCAGCAGCTTCGGGACAACTAATGAAAAACTGTTTTTT
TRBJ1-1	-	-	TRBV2	CASSEQRGNTEAFF	TGTGCCAGCAGTGAGCAGCGGGGGAACACTGAAGCTTTCTTT
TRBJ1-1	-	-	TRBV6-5	CASSSPGSFNTEAFF	TGTGCCAGCAGCTCCCCTGGCAGCTTCAACACTGAAGCTTTCTTT
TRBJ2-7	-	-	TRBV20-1	CSASYGEQYF	TGCAGTGCTAGTTACGGAGAGCAGTACTTC
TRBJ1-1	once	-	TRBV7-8	CASSLFMNTEAFF	TGTGCCAGCAGCTTGTTCATGAACACTGAAGCTTTCTTT
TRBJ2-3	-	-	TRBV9	CASSANRDMTTQYF	TGTGCCAGCAGCGCAAACAGGGATATGACTACGCAGTATTTT
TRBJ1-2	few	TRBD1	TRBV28	CASRRQGAFGYGYTF	TGTGCCAGCAGACGCCAGGGGGCGTTTGGCTATGGCTACACCTTC
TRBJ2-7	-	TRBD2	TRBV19	CASSNGDSGTTYEQYF	TGTGCCAGTAGTAACGGGGATAGCGGGACAACCTACGAGCAGTACTTC
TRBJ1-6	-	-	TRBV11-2	CASSTPDGALHF	TGTGCCAGCAGCACACCCGACGGAGCCCTCCACTTT
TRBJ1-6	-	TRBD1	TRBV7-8	CASSYETGYNSPLHF	TGTGCCAGCAGCTACGAGACAGGGTATAATTCACCCCTCCACTTT
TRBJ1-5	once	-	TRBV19	CASRRGGRVWNQPQHF	TGTGCCAGTAGGCGGGGAGGGAGGGTTTGGAATCAGCCCCAGCATTTT
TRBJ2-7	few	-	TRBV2	CASSEFREQYF	TGTGCCAGCAGTGAATTCCGGGAGCAGTACTTC
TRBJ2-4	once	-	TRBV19	CASRDQNIQYF	TGTGCCAGTCGGGACCAAAACATTCAGTACTTC
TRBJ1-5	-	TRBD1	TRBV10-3	CAIRDGQANQPQHF	TGTGCCATCCGTGACGGACAGGCCAATCAGCCCCAGCATTTT
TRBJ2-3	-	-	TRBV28	CASSLPNLGTDTQYF	TGTGCCAGCAGTTTACCAAATCTTGGAACAGATACGCAGTATTTT
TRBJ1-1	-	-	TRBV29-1	CSTGRNTEAFF	TGCAGCACGGGCCGGAACACTGAAGCTTTCTTT
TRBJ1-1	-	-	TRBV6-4	CASSFDRNTEAFF	TGTGCCAGCAGCTTCGACAGAAACACTGAAGCTTTCTTT